The rows below give T cell receptor beta chains drawn from one sample of a study of beta chain features in type 1 diabetes. Here immunoSEQ multiplex PCR was the method, and the copy in TCRdb shows in-frame clones only, minus some. Here the sample spans more than 300,000 clones, 10% to 15% being singletons. The sample comprised naive CD4+ T cells from blood. These receptors were collected from a young woman with type 1 diabetes. Each CDR3 is given with its conserved first and last residue. The D gene is left open where the match is weak. For some rows the clone size is stated as once, few or many, or as a class when expanded; others skip it.

CDR3 | DNA | V | D | size | J
CASSQVTYEQYF | TGTGCCAGCAGCCAAGTGACTTACGAGCAGTACTTC | TRBV14 | - | - | TRBJ2-7
CASSPGTGVRETQYF | TGTGCCAGCAGCCCAGGGACAGGGGTTCGAGAGACCCAGTACTTC | TRBV7-9 | TRBD1 | - | TRBJ2-5
CASSTAGTSRNEQFF | TGTGCCAGCAGTACAGCCGGGACTAGCAGGAATGAGCAGTTCTTC | TRBV6-5 | TRBD2 | - | TRBJ2-1
CASSRAGETQYF | TGTGCCAGTAGTCGTGCGGGAGAGACCCAGTACTTC | TRBV19 | - | - | TRBJ2-5
CASSSPGRKGGETQYF | TGCGCCAGCAGCTCACCCGGGAGGAAAGGAGGAGAGACCCAGTACTTC | TRBV4-1 | TRBD2 | - | TRBJ2-5
CASSLAPVSGELFF | TGCGCCAGCAGCTTGGCGCCGGTTTCCGGGGAGCTGTTTTTT | TRBV5-1 | - | - | TRBJ2-2
CASSSLAGTRSHEQYF | TGTGCCAGCAGCTCGCTAGCGGGGACTAGGAGCCACGAGCAGTACTTC | TRBV7-9 | TRBD2 | few | TRBJ2-7
CASSSRGGELFF | TGTGCCAGCAGCTCACGGGGAGGGGAGCTGTTTTTT | TRBV11-2 | - | few | TRBJ2-2
CASSPARDRGADTQYF | TGTGCCAGCAGCCCCGCCCGGGACAGGGGAGCAGATACGCAGTATTTT | TRBV5-4 | TRBD1 | few | TRBJ2-3
CASSHSSGTDVYGYTF | TGCGCCAGCAGCCATTCTTCCGGGACTGACGTATATGGCTACACCTTC | TRBV4-3 | - | - | TRBJ1-2
CASSTGQPGGAFF | TGTGCCAGCAGCACCGGACAGCCCGGTGGAGCTTTCTTT | TRBV7-9 | - | few | TRBJ1-1
CASSFDRTTYEQYF | TGTGCCAGCAGCTTCGACAGGACGACCTACGAGCAGTACTTC | TRBV7-2 | - | - | TRBJ2-7
CASSLPDSTSYNEQFF | TGTGCCAGCAGTTTACCTGATTCCACTTCCTACAATGAGCAGTTCTTC | TRBV28 | - | - | TRBJ2-1